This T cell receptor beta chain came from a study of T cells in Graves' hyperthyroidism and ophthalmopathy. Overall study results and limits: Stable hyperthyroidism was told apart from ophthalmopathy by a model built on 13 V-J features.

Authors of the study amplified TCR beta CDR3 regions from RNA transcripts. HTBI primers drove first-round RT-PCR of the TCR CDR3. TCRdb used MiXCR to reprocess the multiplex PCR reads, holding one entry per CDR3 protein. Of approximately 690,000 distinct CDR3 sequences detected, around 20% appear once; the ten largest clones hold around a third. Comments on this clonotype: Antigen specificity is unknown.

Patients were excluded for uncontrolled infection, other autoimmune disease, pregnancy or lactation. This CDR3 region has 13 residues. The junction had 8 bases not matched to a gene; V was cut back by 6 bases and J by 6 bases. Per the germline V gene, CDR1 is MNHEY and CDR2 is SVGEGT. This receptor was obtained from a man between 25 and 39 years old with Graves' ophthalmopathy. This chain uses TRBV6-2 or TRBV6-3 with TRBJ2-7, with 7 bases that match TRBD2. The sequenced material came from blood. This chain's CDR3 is CASRNSLAVEQYF. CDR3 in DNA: TGTGCCAGCAGAAACTCTCTAGCGGTCGAGCAGTACTTC.